Sequencing of this TCR beta chain was carried out in a study of shared clonotypes between healthy human individuals. Whole-study results and caveats: An expected dependence of interdonor clonotype sharing on sequencing depth was noted. The donor pool, a small one, limited the genetic and exposure-history diversity represented.

The CDR3 runs 14 residues. Germline V gene sequence: CDR1 KGHSH, CDR2 LQKENI. V gave up 2 bases and J gave up 2 bases; unmatched junction bases: 1. Only in-frame clones appear in the TCRdb table, and some are missing; sequencing was by immunoSEQ multiplex PCR. The data hold hundreds of thousands of clones, with 90% to 97% observed a single time. With regard to this clone: What it binds is not known.

Selected positively for CCR7 and CD45RO-negative, naive CD8 cells excluded terminally differentiated effector memory CD45RA+ cells. The clonotype comes from a woman aged 25 to 45 in good health. The sequenced material came from naive CD8+ T cells sorted from blood. The chain is built from TRBV18 and TRBJ2-5; 8 bases are shared with TRBD2. The CDR3 bases are TGTGCCAGCTCACCAGGGACTAGTCAAGAGACCCAGTACTTC. Protein: CASSPGTSQETQYF.